The entry below gives a single T cell receptor beta chain sequence along with its context. This clone's antigen is unknown. One base away there is no much larger clone; base qualities are not given. The immunoSEQ assay was used to generate TCR beta chain sequences from genomic DNA. In the source study's methods: CDR3 sequences that did not begin with the conserved framework cysteine at position 104 were removed by hand. To get clonality, the normalized Shannon's Diversity Index was subtracted from one, giving values from 0 (maximal diversity) to 1 (oligoclonal). Differences in the frequency of the same CDR3 between samples, such as brain versus blood, were assessed with chi-squared comparison-of-proportions tests. Public clonotypes were found through immuneACCESS searches, while the VDJdb browser was used to judge similarity to known antiviral clonotypes. In its TCRdb copy, this immuneACCESS table keeps in-frame sequences only and misses some clones. Where compared with another copy, unresolved V genes explain less than half of these, and the others have no known cause. V and J calls and clone size follow that table, whereas D and trimming were derived from the DNA. This sample lists about 76,000 clones; approximately 94% were detected once. The top ten hold more than 1.5% of the sample.

The source of the sample is a study of brain T cells in children with intractable seizures (dated by TCRdb to the early 2020s). The study in broad terms: A NanoString immunology panel was first used to screen resected brain tissue from roughly 52 pediatric epilepsy surgery cases for immune gene transcripts. About 70% of the 12 selected surgery cases also had pre-surgery blood sequenced, which left four cases with brain tissue only.

From the cysteine up to the phenylalanine, the CDR3 has a length of 17 residues. Only the CDR3 part of the read is kept: 51 bases, read in frame from the first base. The germline V gene yields KGHSH for CDR1 and LQKENI for CDR2. V is trimmed back by 3 bases and J by 2 bases, and the junction contains 9 bases that no gene match accounts for. Reading the label with the study, this specimen's time point is: resected brain tissue, or blood drawn just prior to surgery. Surgery cases with the highest brain T cell transcript signatures were selected for TCR beta chain sequencing of brain tissue and, where available, blood. Prior to surgery, the patients had been treated with at least one anti-epileptic drug. The TCR-sequenced patients were children whose drug-resistant epilepsy was caused by tuberous sclerosis complex, focal cortical dysplasia, Rasmussen encephalitis or hemimegalencephaly. Bulk genomic DNA was extracted from unsorted brain tissue and whole blood with the Monarch genomic DNA purification kit.

Overall study results and their limits: Because pre- and post-surgery blood were sequenced to different depths, clones absent from the pre-surgery sample may reflect undersampling. Viral specificity was inferred solely from CDR3 sequence similarity, and the HCMV serostatus of the patients was not known.

The clonotype was recovered from a boy younger than two with tuberous sclerosis and intractable seizures. The specimen comprised peripheral blood, sampled at surgery. Recombination joined TRBV18 with TRBJ1-5; TRBD1 matches 8 bases in the middle. The CDR3 has the sequence CASSPDRVEYGNQPQHF. At the DNA level, the sequence is TGTGCCAGCTCACCGGACAGGGTGGAATATGGCAATCAGCCCCAGCATTTT.